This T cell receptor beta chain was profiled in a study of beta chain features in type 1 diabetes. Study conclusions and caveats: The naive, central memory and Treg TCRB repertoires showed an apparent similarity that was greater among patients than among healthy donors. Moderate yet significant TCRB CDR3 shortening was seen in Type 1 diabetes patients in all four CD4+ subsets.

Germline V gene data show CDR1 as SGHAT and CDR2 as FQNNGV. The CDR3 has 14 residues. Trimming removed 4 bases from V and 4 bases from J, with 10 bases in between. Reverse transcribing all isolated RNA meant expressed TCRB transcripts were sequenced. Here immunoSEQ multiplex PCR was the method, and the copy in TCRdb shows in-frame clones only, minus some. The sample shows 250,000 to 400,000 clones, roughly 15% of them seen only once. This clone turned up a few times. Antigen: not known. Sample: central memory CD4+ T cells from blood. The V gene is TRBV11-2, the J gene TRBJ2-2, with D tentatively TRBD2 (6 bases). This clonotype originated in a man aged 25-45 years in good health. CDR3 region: CASSSLTSTGELFF. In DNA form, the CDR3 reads TGTGCCAGCAGCTCCCTGACTAGCACCGGGGAGCTGTTTTTT.